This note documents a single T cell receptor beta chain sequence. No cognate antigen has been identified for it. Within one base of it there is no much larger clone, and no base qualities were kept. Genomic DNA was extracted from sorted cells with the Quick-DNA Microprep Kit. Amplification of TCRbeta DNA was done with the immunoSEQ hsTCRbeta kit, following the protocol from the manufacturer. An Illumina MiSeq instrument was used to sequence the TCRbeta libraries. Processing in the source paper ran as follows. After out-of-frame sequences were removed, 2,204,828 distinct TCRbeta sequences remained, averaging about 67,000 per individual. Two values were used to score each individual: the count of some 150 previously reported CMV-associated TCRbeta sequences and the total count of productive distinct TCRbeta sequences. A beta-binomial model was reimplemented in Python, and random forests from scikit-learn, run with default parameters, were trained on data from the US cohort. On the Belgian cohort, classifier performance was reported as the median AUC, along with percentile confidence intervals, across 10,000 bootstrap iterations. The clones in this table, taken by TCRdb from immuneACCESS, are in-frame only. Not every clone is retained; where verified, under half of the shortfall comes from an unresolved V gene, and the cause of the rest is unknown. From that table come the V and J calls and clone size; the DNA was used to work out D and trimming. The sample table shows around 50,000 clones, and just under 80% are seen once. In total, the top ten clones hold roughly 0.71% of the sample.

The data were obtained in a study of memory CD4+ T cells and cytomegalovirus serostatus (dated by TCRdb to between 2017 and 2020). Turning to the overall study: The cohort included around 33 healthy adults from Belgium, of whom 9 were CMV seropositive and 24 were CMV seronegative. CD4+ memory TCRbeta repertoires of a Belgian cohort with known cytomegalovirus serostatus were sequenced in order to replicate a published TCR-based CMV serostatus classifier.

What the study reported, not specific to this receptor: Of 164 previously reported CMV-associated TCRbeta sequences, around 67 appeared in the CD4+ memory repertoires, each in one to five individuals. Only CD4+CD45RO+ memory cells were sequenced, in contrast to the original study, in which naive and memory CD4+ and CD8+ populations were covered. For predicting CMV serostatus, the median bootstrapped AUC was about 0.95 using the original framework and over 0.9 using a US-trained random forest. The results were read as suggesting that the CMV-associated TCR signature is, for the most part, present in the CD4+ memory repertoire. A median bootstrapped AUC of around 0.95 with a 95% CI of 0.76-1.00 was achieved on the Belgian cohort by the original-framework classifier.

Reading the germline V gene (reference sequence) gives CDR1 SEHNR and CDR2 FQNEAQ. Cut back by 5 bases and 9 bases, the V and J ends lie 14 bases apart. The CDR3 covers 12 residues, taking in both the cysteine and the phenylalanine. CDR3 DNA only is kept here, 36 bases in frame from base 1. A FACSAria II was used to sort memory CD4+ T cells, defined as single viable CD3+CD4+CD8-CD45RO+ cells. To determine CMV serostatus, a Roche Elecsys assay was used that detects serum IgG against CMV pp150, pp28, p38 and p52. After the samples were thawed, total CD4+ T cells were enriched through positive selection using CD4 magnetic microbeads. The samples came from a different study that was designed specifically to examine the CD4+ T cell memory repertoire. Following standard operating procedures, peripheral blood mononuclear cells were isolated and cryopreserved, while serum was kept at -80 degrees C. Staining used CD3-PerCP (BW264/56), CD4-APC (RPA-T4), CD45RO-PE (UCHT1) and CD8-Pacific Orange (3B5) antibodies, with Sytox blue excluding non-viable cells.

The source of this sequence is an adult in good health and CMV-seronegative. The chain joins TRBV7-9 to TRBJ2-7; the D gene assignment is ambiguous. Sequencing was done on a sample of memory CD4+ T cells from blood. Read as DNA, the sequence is TGTGCCAGCAGCCCCGCCGGGCTCGGGCAGTACTTC. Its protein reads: CASSPAGLGQYF.